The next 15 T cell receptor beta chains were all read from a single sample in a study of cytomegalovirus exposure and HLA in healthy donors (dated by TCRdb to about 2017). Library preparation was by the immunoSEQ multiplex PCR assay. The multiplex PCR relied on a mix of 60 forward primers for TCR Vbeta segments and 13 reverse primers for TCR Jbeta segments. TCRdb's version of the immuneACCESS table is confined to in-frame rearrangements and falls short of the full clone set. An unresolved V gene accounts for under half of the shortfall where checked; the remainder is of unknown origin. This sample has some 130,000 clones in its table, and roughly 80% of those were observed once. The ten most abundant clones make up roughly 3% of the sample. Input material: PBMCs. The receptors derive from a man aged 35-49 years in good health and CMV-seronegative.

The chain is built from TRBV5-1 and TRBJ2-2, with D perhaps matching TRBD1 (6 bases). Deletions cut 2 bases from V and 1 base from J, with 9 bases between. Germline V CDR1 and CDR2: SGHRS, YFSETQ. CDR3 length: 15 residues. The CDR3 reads CASSLQGRNTGELFF. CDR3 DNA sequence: TGCGCCAGCAGCTTACAGGGTCGGAACACCGGGGAGCTGTTTTTT.

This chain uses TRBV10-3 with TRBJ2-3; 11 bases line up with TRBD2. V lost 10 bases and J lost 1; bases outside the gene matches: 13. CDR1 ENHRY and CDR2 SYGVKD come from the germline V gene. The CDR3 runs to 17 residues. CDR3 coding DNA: TGTGCCACCGGGACAGGCCTAGCGGGGGGCGGCACAGATACGCAGTATTTT. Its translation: CATGTGLAGGGTDTQYF.

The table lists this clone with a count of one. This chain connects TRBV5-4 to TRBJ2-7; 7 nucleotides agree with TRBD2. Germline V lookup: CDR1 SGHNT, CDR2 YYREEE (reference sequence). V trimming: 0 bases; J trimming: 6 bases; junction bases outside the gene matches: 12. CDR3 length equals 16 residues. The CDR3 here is CASSLARGAGAGEQYF. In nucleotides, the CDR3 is TGTGCCAGCAGCTTGGCTCGCGGGGCGGGAGCGGGCGAGCAGTACTTC.

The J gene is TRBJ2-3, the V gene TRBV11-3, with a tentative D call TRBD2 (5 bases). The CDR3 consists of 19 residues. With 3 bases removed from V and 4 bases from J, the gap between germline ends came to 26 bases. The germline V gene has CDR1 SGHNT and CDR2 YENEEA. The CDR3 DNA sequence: TGTGCCAGCAGCTTCTGGCCCCTAGGGAGCCTAACCGAGGCAGATACGCAGTATTTT. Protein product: CASSFWPLGSLTEADTQYF.

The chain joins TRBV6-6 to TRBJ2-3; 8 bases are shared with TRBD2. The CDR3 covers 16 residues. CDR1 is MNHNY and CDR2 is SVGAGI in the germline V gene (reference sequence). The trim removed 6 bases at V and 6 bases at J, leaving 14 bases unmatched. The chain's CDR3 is CASRPTSGWDGDTQYF. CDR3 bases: TGTGCCAGCAGGCCAACTAGCGGCTGGGATGGGGATACGCAGTATTTT.

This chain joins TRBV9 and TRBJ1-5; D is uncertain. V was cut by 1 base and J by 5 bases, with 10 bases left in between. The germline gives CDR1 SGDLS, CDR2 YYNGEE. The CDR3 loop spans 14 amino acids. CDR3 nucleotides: TGTGCCAGCAGCGTATGGGGAGCCGATCAGCCCCAGCATTTT. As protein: CASSVWGADQPQHF.

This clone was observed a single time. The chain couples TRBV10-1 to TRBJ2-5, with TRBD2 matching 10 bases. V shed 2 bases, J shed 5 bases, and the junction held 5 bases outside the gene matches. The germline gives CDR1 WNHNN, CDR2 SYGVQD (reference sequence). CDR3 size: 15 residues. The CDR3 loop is CASSEGSGGRETQYF. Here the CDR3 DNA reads TGCGCCAGCAGTGAGGGTAGCGGGGGGAGGGAGACCCAGTACTTC.

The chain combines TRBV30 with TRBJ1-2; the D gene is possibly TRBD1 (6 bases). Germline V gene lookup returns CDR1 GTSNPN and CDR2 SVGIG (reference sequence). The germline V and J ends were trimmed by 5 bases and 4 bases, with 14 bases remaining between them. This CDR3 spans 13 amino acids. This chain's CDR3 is CAWWDTQLYGYTF. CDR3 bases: TGTGCCTGGTGGGACACCCAGCTCTATGGCTACACCTTC.

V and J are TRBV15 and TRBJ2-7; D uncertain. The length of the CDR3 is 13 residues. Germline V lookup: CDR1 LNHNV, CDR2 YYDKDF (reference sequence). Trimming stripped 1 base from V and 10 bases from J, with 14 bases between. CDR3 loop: CATSRGFAASQYF. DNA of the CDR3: TGTGCCACCAGCAGAGGTTTTGCGGCATCCCAGTACTTC. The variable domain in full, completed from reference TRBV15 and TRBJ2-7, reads DAMVIQNPRYQVTQFGKPVTLSCSQTLNHNVMYWYQQKSSQAPKLLFHYYDKDFNNEADTPDNFQSRRPNTSFCFLDIRSPGLGDTAMYLCATSRGFAASQYFGPGTRLTVT.

CDR3 amino acids: CASSVGTYNEQFF. The CDR3 bases are TGTGCCAGCAGCGTAGGCACTTACAATGAGCAGTTCTTC. The gene calls are TRBV9 and TRBJ2-1; D is undetermined. Trimming shortened V by 0 bases and J by 4 bases, and 5 bases separated the two germline ends. Germline lookup yields CDR1 SGDLS and CDR2 YYNGEE. This CDR3 contains 13 residues.

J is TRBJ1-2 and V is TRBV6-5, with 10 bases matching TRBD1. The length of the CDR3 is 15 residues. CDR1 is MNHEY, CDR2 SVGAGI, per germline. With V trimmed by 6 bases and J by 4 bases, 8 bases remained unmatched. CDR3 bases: TGTGCCAGCAGAAGGGACAGGGGAGGGGGCTATGGCTACACCTTC. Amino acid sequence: CASRRDRGGGYGYTF.

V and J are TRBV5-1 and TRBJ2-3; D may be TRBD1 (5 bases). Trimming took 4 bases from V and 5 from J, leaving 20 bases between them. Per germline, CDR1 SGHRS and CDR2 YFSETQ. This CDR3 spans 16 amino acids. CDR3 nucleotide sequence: TGCGCCAGCAGCAGAGGCCAGGGTTTTGTCTTAGATACGCAGTATTTT. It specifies CASSRGQGFVLDTQYF.

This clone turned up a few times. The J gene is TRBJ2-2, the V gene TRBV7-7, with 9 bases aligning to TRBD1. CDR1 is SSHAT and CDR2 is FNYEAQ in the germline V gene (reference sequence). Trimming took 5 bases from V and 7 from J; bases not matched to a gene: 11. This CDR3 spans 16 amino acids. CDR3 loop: CASSRTGVPAGGELFF. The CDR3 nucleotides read TGTGCCAGCAGCAGGACAGGGGTCCCAGCGGGCGGGGAGCTGTTTTTT.

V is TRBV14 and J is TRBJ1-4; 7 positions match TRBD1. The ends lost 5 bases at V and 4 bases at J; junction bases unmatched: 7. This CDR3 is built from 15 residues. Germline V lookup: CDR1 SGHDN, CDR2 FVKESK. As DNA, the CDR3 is TGTGCCAGCAGCTCCGGGACAGTCCTTAATGAAAAACTGTTTTTT. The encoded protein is CASSSGTVLNEKLFF.

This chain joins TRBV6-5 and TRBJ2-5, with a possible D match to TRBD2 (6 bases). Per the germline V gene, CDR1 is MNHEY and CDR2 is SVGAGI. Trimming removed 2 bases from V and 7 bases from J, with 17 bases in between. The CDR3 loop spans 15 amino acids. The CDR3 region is CASSYGRSRGGTQYF. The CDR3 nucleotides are TGTGCCAGCAGTTACGGGCGGTCTCGGGGAGGGACCCAGTACTTC.